The T cell receptor beta chain under discussion was sequenced for a study of graft-versus-host responses after intestinal transplantation (dated by TCRdb to 2020 to 2022). Notes on the research overall: The transplants that recipients received were multivisceral, liver-intestinal, or isolated intestinal. A peak of at least 4% donor T cells among recipient peripheral blood mononuclear cells was the definition used for donor T cell macrochimerism. Every recipient was given anti-thymocyte globulin induction, followed by about three years of maintenance tacrolimus and steroids. Instead of going to the commercial service, samples from a few later patients were sequenced in-house on an Illumina MiSeq and processed with MiXCR. The cohort enrolled roughly 25 intestinal transplant recipients including one retransplant, and 3 patients lacking pretransplant specimens were excluded. To identify alloreactive clones, pre-transplant mixed lymphocyte reaction products were sequenced and compared with unstimulated pre-transplant donor and recipient T cells. Graft-versus-host and host-versus-graft alloreactive T cell clones were tracked in the graft, circulation and bone marrow after intestinal transplantation using bulk TCR-beta CDR3 sequencing.

In the case of this clone: Its antigen remains unidentified. Base qualities are not recorded, but no much larger clone differs from it by a single base.

Libraries were built with the immunoSEQ multiplex PCR assay. For most patients, genomic DNA was isolated using the Qiagen DNeasy Blood and Tissue Kit and was shipped frozen to Adaptive Biotechnologies for TCR sequencing. High-throughput TCR-beta CDR3 sequencing of genomic DNA from most patients was performed by Adaptive Biotechnologies. Per the authors' processing: Adaptive's ImmunoSEQ software supplied the TCR sequencing data for around 19 patients, while MiXCR and VDJtools were used to process a few other patients. CD4 versus CD8 sorting errors were corrected by removing sequences found in both subsets at a frequency ratio below 5:1. CDR3 nucleotide sequences shared between donor and recipient were removed because their origin could not be assigned. Alloreactive clones required at least 2-fold expansion over unstimulated cells and minimum CFSE-low frequency of 0.002% (template counts) or 0.001% (read counts). Clones were considered mappable if detected in sequenced pre-transplant spleen, lymph node, or MLR CFSE-low populations of the donor or recipient. The cumulative frequency of alloreactive clones was calculated as a percentage of all sequences, weighted by copy number. TCRdb limited this immuneACCESS table to in-frame rearrangements with V and J called. A share of clones is missing; checked studies link under half to unresolved V genes, and the rest is unexplained. V and J calls and clone size follow that table, whereas D and trimming were derived from the DNA. For this sample the table gives about 71,000 clones, of which 90% were detected only once. The ten largest account for approximately 1.2% of the sample.

The sample's time point label, decoded: cells obtained before transplantation from donor or recipient. CD3+CD4+ and CD3+CD8+ populations were FACS-sorted from unstimulated pre-transplant donor and recipient cells taken from spleen or lymph nodes. Its CDR3 holds 16 amino acids, cysteine through phenylalanine. Here the CDR3 DNA is all that survives: 48 bases in frame from base 1. Trimming takes 6 bases off V and 5 bases off J; junction bases not matched to a gene: 13. From a lookup of the germline V gene, CDR1 and CDR2 are SGHVS and FQNEAQ. Results and caveats for the whole study, not just this receptor: GvH clones were detected in recipient bone marrow, and some of these GvH clones were observed earlier in ileal mucosa or blood, consistent with an intestinal mucosal origin. The conclusions were limited by the relatively low number and heterogeneity of the intestinal transplant patients. In patients with donor T cell macrochimerism, the allografts had high GvH to HvG T cell clonal ratios. Early after transplant, declines in HvG clones were associated with peak levels of circulating GvH clones.

This TCR was sampled from a human donor who received an intestinal transplant. The rearrangement joined TRBV7-8 to TRBJ2-7; 10 nucleotides in the junction match TRBD1. The input for sequencing was unstimulated CD8+ T cells sorted from spleen or lymph node cells, taken before intestinal transplant. CDR3 loop: CASSKTWTGGGDEQYF. Read as DNA, the sequence is TGTGCCAGCAGTAAAACCTGGACAGGGGGAGGAGACGAGCAGTACTTC.